This T cell receptor (beta chain) was captured by sequencing in a study of T cells in Graves' hyperthyroidism and ophthalmopathy. RNA transcripts served as the template for amplifying TCR beta CDR3 regions. A first-round RT-PCR of the TCR CDR3 used the HTBI primer set. TCRdb reprocessed the multiplex PCR reads via MiXCR and lists one record per CDR3 protein. The sample consists of around 700,000 distinct CDR3 sequences, over 35% of them appearing once. A remark on this clonotype: Possible read error: a much larger clone is one base away.

J lost 0 bases, V lost 8 bases, and 6 bases had no gene match. The CDR3 extends over 14 amino acids. CDR1 is SEHNR and CDR2 is FQNEAQ in the germline V gene (reference sequence). Sequencing was performed on blood. The chain links TRBV7-9 to TRBJ2-7; 8 bases align to TRBD2. This TCR was sampled from a woman aged 40 to 50 with Graves' hyperthyroidism. The CDR3 loop is CASGRTSPSYEQYF. CDR3 nucleotides: TGTGCCAGCGGCCGGACTAGCCCCTCCTACGAGCAGTACTTC. Together with reference TRBV7-9 and TRBJ2-7, the CDR3 gives the full variable domain: DTGVSQNPRHKITKRGQNVTFRCDPISEHNRLYWYRQTLGQGPEFLTYFQNEAQLEKSRLLSDRFSAERPKGSFSTLEIQRTEQGDSAMYLCASGRTSPSYEQYFGPGTRLTVT.